These 25 T cell receptor beta chains originate from one sample sequenced in a study of technical replicates of blood from several donors. Assay: immunoSEQ multiplex PCR; the TCRdb copy retains only in-frame clones and omits some. The sample lists tens of thousands of clones, 92% occurring once. The sequenced material came from T cells isolated from PBMCs. These receptor sequences come from a human donor in good health.

The chain links TRBV28 to TRBJ1-5; 11 bases are a match to TRBD1. CDR1 is MDHEN and CDR2 is SYDVKM in the germline V gene. The CDR3 sequence is 14 residues long. With 8 bases clipped from V and 7 bases from J, the junction kept 7 bases outside the gene matches. The CDR3 region is CASRDRGDIQPQHF. The DNA for the CDR3 is TGTGCCAGCCGGGACAGGGGGGATATCCAGCCCCAGCATTTT.

This clone was observed a single time. The chain has TRBV29-1 and TRBJ1-2, with TRBD1 as a possible D gene (5 bases). Germline V gene data show CDR1 as SQVTM and CDR2 as ANQGSEA. The V and J ends lost 7 bases and 4 bases respectively, with 13 bases between them. The CDR3 spans 12 residues. In DNA, the CDR3 is TGCAGCGGGACAAGGACGGGCTATGGCTACACCTTC. Translated, it gives CSGTRTGYGYTF.

The rearrangement joins TRBV27 to TRBJ2-7; 8 bases align to TRBD1. CDR3 length equals 15 residues. The V gene end was trimmed by 3 bases and the J gene end by 2 bases; junction bases not matched to a gene: 6. Germline V gene sequence: CDR1 MNHEY, CDR2 SMNVEV (reference sequence). The CDR3 protein is CASSFYTGGTYEQYF. In DNA form, the CDR3 reads TGTGCCAGCAGTTTTTATACAGGGGGAACCTACGAGCAGTACTTC.

The chain couples TRBV9 to TRBJ2-1; a weak D match, TRBD2 (6 bases). CDR3 length: 15 residues. The V gene's germline CDR1 is SGDLS and CDR2 YYNGEE. V was trimmed by 2 bases and J by 10 bases, leaving 19 bases between them. For the CDR3, the DNA is TGTGCCAGCAGCGTCCCTACCCTGGGGGGAGTGGAGCAGTTCTTC. This encodes CASSVPTLGGVEQFF.

CDR3 bases: TGTGCCAGCATACAGGGAACTGGAAACACCATATATTTT. Residues: CASIQGTGNTIYF. The rearrangement links TRBV2 to TRBJ1-3, with a tentative D call TRBD1 (6 bases). The germline gives CDR1 SNHLY, CDR2 FYNNEI. Deletions cut 7 bases from V and 2 bases from J, with 9 bases between. The CDR3 sequence is 13 residues long.

The genes are TRBV5-1 and TRBJ1-5, with TRBD1 matching 9 bases. The length of the CDR3 is 15 residues. Germline assignment: CDR1 SGHRS and CDR2 YFSETQ. Trimming cost V 4 bases and J 4 bases; bases outside gene matches: 6. The DNA of the CDR3 is TGCGCCAGCAGCAAGGGACAGGGTAATAATCAGCCCCAGCATTTT. Protein product: CASSKGQGNNQPQHF.

This chain connects TRBV28 to TRBJ1-1, with no clear D. The CDR3 totals 15 residues. CDR1 and CDR2 from the germline V gene are MDHEN and SYDVKM. The V and J ends lost 5 bases and 0 bases respectively, with 13 bases between them. CDR3 coding DNA: TGTGCCAGCAGTGGTAGACACCTCCTGAACACTGAAGCTTTCTTT. Translated, it gives CASSGRHLLNTEAFF.

The CDR3 protein is CASSEWGVRGEQYF. The CDR3 nucleotides read TGTGCCAGCAGTGAATGGGGTGTTAGGGGCGAGCAGTACTTC. V and J are TRBV6-1 and TRBJ2-7; perhaps TRBD1 as D (5 bases). This CDR3 region has 14 residues. Trimming left V 2 bases short and J 6 bases short, with 14 bases between. The germline V gene encodes CDR1 MNHNS and CDR2 SASEGT.

V usage is TRBV27 and J usage is TRBJ1-2; TRBD1 matches at 7 bases. The V segment lost 4 bases and the J segment 2 bases; nucleotides outside the gene matches: 7. Germline V gene sequence: CDR1 MNHEY, CDR2 SMNVEV (reference sequence). The CDR3 extends over 15 amino acids. The CDR3 sequence: CASSSGGGGNYGYTF. CDR3 in DNA: TGTGCCAGCAGTTCAGGCGGAGGGGGCAACTATGGCTACACCTTC.

The chain couples TRBV7-2 to TRBJ1-2; 9 bases map to TRBD1. The CDR3 runs to 14 residues. Germline values: CDR1 SGHTA, CDR2 FQGNSA. J gave up 6 bases and V 5 bases, and 7 bases lay outside the gene matches. CDR3 DNA: TGTGCCAGCAGCCAGGTGACAGGGGGGGATGGCTACACCTTC. Its translation: CASSQVTGGDGYTF.

The chain couples TRBV27 to TRBJ1-1; tentative D call: TRBD1 (6 bases). The CDR3 sequence is 15 residues long. V lost 0 bases to trimming and J lost 4 bases, with 12 bases between them. Germline lookup yields CDR1 MNHEY and CDR2 SMNVEV (reference sequence). CDR3 region: CASSLSRGAPTEAFF. CDR3 bases: TGTGCCAGCAGTTTATCGCGGGGGGCGCCCACTGAAGCTTTCTTT.

This clone was observed a single time. The V gene is TRBV10-3, the J gene TRBJ1-1, with D possibly TRBD1 on 5 matching bases. The germline CDR1 and CDR2 sequences are ENHRY and SYGVKD. The CDR3 length is 15 residues. Between the trimmed V and J ends, which lost 4 bases and 1 base, there was a span of 13 bases. The CDR3 reads CAISVGQGGNTEAFF. Here the CDR3 DNA reads TGTGCCATCAGTGTAGGGCAGGGAGGGAACACTGAAGCTTTCTTT.

The chain carries TRBV2 and TRBJ2-1; 7 bases align to TRBD2. Germline CDR1 and CDR2: SNHLY and FYNNEI. V was pared by 6 bases and J by 4 bases, with 3 bases of the junction left unmatched. This CDR3 has 13 amino acids. CDR3: CASSEGGYNEQFF. The CDR3 DNA follows: TGTGCCAGCAGCGAGGGAGGGTACAATGAGCAGTTCTTC.

V and J are TRBV6-1 and TRBJ1-5; 7 positions agree with TRBD1. Germline V gene sequence: CDR1 MNHNS, CDR2 SASEGT. V dropped 3 bases and J dropped 6; count of bases not matched to a gene: 2. The CDR3 has 13 residues. In DNA form, the CDR3 reads TGTGCCAGCAGTGATACAGGGGTTCAGCCCCAGCATTTT. Translating it yields CASSDTGVQPQHF.

The rearrangement links TRBV14 to TRBJ2-5; 10 bases match TRBD1. The CDR3 contains 15 residues. Germline V CDR1 and CDR2: SGHDN, FVKESK. V lost 1 base to trimming and J lost 5 bases; unmatched junction nucleotides: 4. The CDR3 sequence: CASSQGDRGWETQYF. The CDR3, as DNA: TGTGCCAGCAGCCAAGGGGACAGGGGATGGGAGACCCAGTACTTC.

V and J are TRBV10-2 and TRBJ1-1, with D unclear. The ends were cut back, 2 bases at V and 4 bases at J, with 8 bases in the middle. The CDR3 is made up of 13 amino acids. Germline V gene lookup returns CDR1 WSHSY and CDR2 SAAADI. The CDR3 bases are TGCGCCAGCAGTGAGGAGGTCCCCACTGAAGCTTTCTTT. This encodes CASSEEVPTEAFF.

The chain joins TRBV7-9 to TRBJ2-2, with D perhaps TRBD1 (6 bases). CDR1 and CDR2 from the germline V gene are SEHNR and FQNEAQ (reference sequence). V lost 7 bases and J 5 bases, leaving 11 bases between the germline ends. There are 13 residues in the CDR3. CDR3 in DNA: TGTGCCAGCAATCGAGGGGGAACCGGGGAGCTGTTTTTT. This sequence encodes CASNRGGTGELFF.

V usage is TRBV6-6 and J usage is TRBJ1-5; TRBD1 is a possible D gene (5 bases). Germline CDR1 MNHNY, CDR2 SVGAGI (reference sequence). The CDR3 is made up of 15 amino acids. Trimming cost V 4 bases and J 4 bases, with 14 bases left between them. The CDR3 loop reads CASSSPGGKNQPQHF. DNA for the CDR3: TGTGCCAGCAGTTCCCCCGGGGGAAAGAATCAGCCCCAGCATTTT.

The rearrangement uses TRBV9 and TRBJ2-3; D uncertain. The ends were cut back, 0 bases at V and 2 bases at J, with 13 bases in the middle. The CDR3 contains 16 residues. Germline-derived CDR1 and CDR2 are SGDLS and YYNGEE. CDR3 sequence reads: CASSVGSSHNTDTQYF. Here the CDR3 DNA reads TGTGCCAGCAGCGTAGGGTCTAGTCATAACACAGATACGCAGTATTTT.

The chain is built from TRBV5-6 and TRBJ2-3, with 7 bases that match TRBD2. The J segment lost 3 bases and the V segment lost 1 base, leaving 5 bases of the junction unmatched. Germline lookup yields CDR1 SGHDT and CDR2 YYEEEE. The CDR3 has 15 amino acids. The CDR3 sequence is CASSLLRERTDTQYF. CDR3 coding DNA: TGTGCCAGCAGCTTGTTGCGGGAGCGGACAGATACGCAGTATTTT. The full variable domain, in which reference TRBV5-6 and TRBJ2-3 provide the parts outside the CDR3, is DAGVTQSPTHLIKTRGQQVTLRCSPKSGHDTVSWYQQALGQGPQFIFQYYEEEERQRGNFPDRFSGHQFPNYSSELNVNALLLGDSALYLCASSLLRERTDTQYFGPGTRLTVL.

The V call is TRBV28, the J call TRBJ1-5; D not certain. CDR3 length: 15 residues. Per germline, CDR1 MDHEN and CDR2 SYDVKM. Trimming removed 3 bases from V and 0 bases from J, with 9 bases in between. CDR3 sequence reads: CASSFADYSNQPQHF. In DNA form, the CDR3 reads TGTGCCAGCAGTTTTGCGGACTATAGCAATCAGCCCCAGCATTTT.

This chain uses TRBV6-5 with TRBJ2-7; tentative D call: TRBD2 (6 bases). CDR1 is MNHEY, CDR2 SVGAGI, per germline. The V end lost 5 bases, the J end lost 2 bases, and 16 bases lay between the germline ends. The CDR3 sequence is 15 residues long. CDR3 sequence reads: CASSRRGTGTYEQYF. The CDR3 DNA is TGTGCCAGCAGTCGCCGGGGGACGGGGACCTACGAGCAGTACTTC.

The genes are TRBV28 and TRBJ2-3, with 13 bases aligning to TRBD2. V was pared by 5 bases and J by 5 bases, with 4 bases of the junction left unmatched. From germline, CDR1 is MDHEN and CDR2 SYDVKM. The CDR3 has 15 residues. CDR3 bases: TGTGCCAGCAGTGGACTAGCGGGAGTGAGAGATACGCAGTATTTT. Encoded protein: CASSGLAGVRDTQYF.

The chain recombines TRBV7-3 with TRBJ2-1; 14 positions agree with TRBD2. The CDR3 loop spans 15 amino acids. The germline V gene encodes CDR1 SGHTA and CDR2 FQGTGA. Germline trimming cut 5 bases from V and 9 bases from J; bases unmatched to any gene: 6. The DNA for the CDR3 is TGTGCCAGCAGCGAGGGACTAGCGGGAGTTGGTGAGCAGTTCTTC. It translates to CASSEGLAGVGEQFF.

The genes are TRBV2 and TRBJ1-4; 8 positions agree with TRBD1. V was clipped by 6 bases and J by 7 bases; unmatched bases: 4. This CDR3 comprises 13 residues. The germline V gene encodes CDR1 SNHLY and CDR2 FYNNEI. The CDR3 protein is CASRQGEGEKLFF. The CDR3 coding sequence is TGTGCCAGCAGACAGGGGGAAGGTGAAAAACTGTTTTTT.